A single sample gave rise to the 23 T cell receptor beta chains below, sequenced in a study of T cell repertoires in ileal Crohn's disease. Here immunoSEQ multiplex PCR was the method, and the copy in TCRdb shows in-frame clones only, minus some. The sample yields about 17,000 clones, about 70% seen once. Time point described: inflamed ileum from the surgical specimen. Sequenced material: ileal tissue. The receptors were sampled from an adult with Crohn's disease.

The rearrangement uses TRBV5-6 and TRBJ1-2; a weak D match, TRBD1 (5 bases). V lost 0 bases to trimming and J lost 4 bases, with 7 bases between them. Per the germline V gene, CDR1 is SGHDT and CDR2 is YYEEEE. The CDR3 consists of 13 residues. CDR3 in DNA: TGTGCCAGCAGCTTGGTTGACAGCTATGGCTACACCTTC. Translation: CASSLVDSYGYTF. Based on the CDR3 plus reference TRBV5-6 and TRBJ1-2, the full variable domain is DAGVTQSPTHLIKTRGQQVTLRCSPKSGHDTVSWYQQALGQGPQFIFQYYEEEERQRGNFPDRFSGHQFPNYSSELNVNALLLGDSALYLCASSLVDSYGYTFGSGTRLTVV.

A note on this clone: Other DNA sequences in the same sample also yield this CDR3. The chain is built from TRBV2 and TRBJ1-6; D possibly corresponds to TRBD1 (6 bases). Germline loops: CDR1 SNHLY, CDR2 FYNNEI. Trimming left V 4 bases short and J 3 bases short, with 10 bases between. This CDR3 has 15 residues. DNA of the CDR3: TGTGCCAGCAGTGCGGGGGGCGTCTATAATTCACCCCTCCACTTT. This translates into CASSAGGVYNSPLHF.

This sequence joins TRBV7-2 and TRBJ1-1; D is uncertain. Per germline, CDR1 SGHTA and CDR2 FQGNSA. The CDR3 runs 12 residues. The V and J ends lost 5 bases and 3 bases respectively, with 7 bases between them. The CDR3 loop reads CASSGVYTEAFF. The CDR3 DNA is TGTGCCAGCAGCGGGGTATACACTGAAGCTTTCTTT. Looking up the rest from reference TRBV7-2 and TRBJ1-1 gives the full variable domain: GAGVSQSPSNKVTEKGKDVELRCDPISGHTALYWYRQSLGQGLEFLIYFQGNSAPDKSGLPSDRFSAERTGGSVSTLTIQRTQQEDSAVYLCASSGVYTEAFFGQGTRLTVV.

This chain joins TRBV6-5 and TRBJ1-3; D is uncertain. The germline CDR1 and CDR2 sequences are MNHEY and SVGAGI. This CDR3 is built from 11 residues. Deletions cut 6 bases from V and 4 bases from J, with 4 bases between. This CDR3 reads CASRTGNTIYF. The CDR3 DNA reads TGTGCCAGCAGAACAGGAAACACCATATATTTT.

The chain joins TRBV7-3 to TRBJ2-2; tentative D call: TRBD1 (5 bases). This CDR3 spans 15 amino acids. Germline lookup yields CDR1 SGHTA and CDR2 FQGTGA. Trimming removed 5 bases at V and 5 bases at J, with 15 bases between. CDR3 sequence reads: CASSQQGVETGELFF. The CDR3 DNA reads as TGTGCCAGCAGCCAACAAGGGGTTGAGACCGGGGAGCTGTTTTTT.

This rearrangement joins TRBV7-8 to TRBJ1-5; D uncertain. Germline assignment: CDR1 SGHVS and CDR2 FQNEAQ. V shed 0 bases and J shed 7 bases, with 10 bases lying between them. The CDR3 length is 14 residues. The CDR3 here is CASSLAPAGQPQHF. Here the CDR3 DNA reads TGTGCCAGCAGCTTAGCCCCGGCCGGCCAGCCCCAGCATTTT.

This chain uses TRBV4-1 with TRBJ1-4; D is possibly TRBD1 (5 bases). CDR1 and CDR2 (germline): MGHRA, YSYEKL. This CDR3 comprises 15 residues. V was cut by 3 bases and J by 2 bases, with 10 bases left in between. The CDR3 here is CASSQQGSTNEKLFF. The CDR3 DNA reads TGCGCCAGCAGCCAGCAGGGTTCGACTAATGAAAAACTGTTTTTT.

This clone was picked up a small number of times. The CDR3 nucleotides are TGTGCCACCAGCAGAGATGGCAGACAGGGAGGTACGCAGTATTTT. Amino acid sequence: CATSRDGRQGGTQYF. The chain joins TRBV15 to TRBJ2-3; maybe TRBD1 (7 bases). The germline V and J ends were trimmed by 0 bases and 8 bases, with 15 bases remaining between them. Germline values: CDR1 LNHNV, CDR2 YYDKDF (reference sequence). The CDR3 runs to 15 residues.

The chain combines TRBV7-9 with TRBJ2-1, with D perhaps TRBD2 (6 bases). The CDR3 loop spans 15 amino acids. Between the trimmed V and J ends, which lost 1 base and 9 bases, there was a span of 16 bases. Germline V gene data show CDR1 as SEHNR and CDR2 as FQNEAQ (reference sequence). Here the CDR3 reads CASSLGGGRAGEQFF. DNA of the CDR3: TGTGCCAGCAGCTTAGGGGGAGGACGGGCCGGTGAGCAGTTCTTC.

J is TRBJ2-7 and V is TRBV5-4, with D perhaps matching TRBD2 (5 bases). Trimming pared 4 bases from V and 3 bases from J, leaving 14 bases between. Per the germline V gene, CDR1 is SGHNT and CDR2 is YYREEE (reference sequence). This CDR3 contains 14 residues. CDR3 in amino acids: CASSLRDERYEQYF. DNA of the CDR3: TGTGCCAGCAGCCTCCGGGATGAACGCTACGAGCAGTACTTC.

The genes are TRBV11-2 and TRBJ1-2; 9 bases align to TRBD1. J lost 2 bases, V lost 5 bases, and 9 bases had no gene match. In germline, CDR1 is SGHAT, CDR2 FQNNGV. This CDR3 region has 16 residues. CDR3 coding DNA: TGTGCCAGCAGCCAAGGACAGGGGTTGCGCAACTATGGCTACACCTTC. This codes for CASSQGQGLRNYGYTF.

This chain links TRBV29-1 with TRBJ2-3; 10 positions match TRBD2. The CDR3 contains 16 residues. V lost 3 bases to trimming and J lost 0 bases; unmatched junction nucleotides: 6. The V gene's germline CDR1 is SQVTM and CDR2 ANQGSEA. The chain's CDR3 is CSVDGPSGRSTDTQYF. The CDR3 DNA sequence: TGCAGCGTTGACGGCCCTAGCGGGAGAAGCACAGATACGCAGTATTTT.

V and J are TRBV6-1 and TRBJ1-1; no definite D call. This CDR3 has 11 residues. Trimming cost V 7 bases and J 4 bases, with 7 bases left between them. Germline V gene data show CDR1 as MNHNS and CDR2 as SASEGT. The CDR3 bases are TGTGCCAGCACTAGGGTCACTGAAGCTTTCTTT. As protein: CASTRVTEAFF.

Relative to its sample, this clone is medium-sized. This chain links TRBV7-9 with TRBJ1-5, with D unclear. The CDR3 sequence is 13 residues long. Germline V gene sequence: CDR1 SEHNR, CDR2 FQNEAQ (reference sequence). V lost 5 bases and J 5 bases, leaving 10 bases between the germline ends. This chain's CDR3 is CASSPGGDQPQHF. The CDR3 DNA reads as TGTGCCAGCAGCCCGGGCGGGGATCAGCCCCAGCATTTT.

A single count supports this clone. This sequence joins TRBV7-3 and TRBJ2-1, with 9 bases matching TRBD2. This CDR3 has 15 amino acids. With 1 base clipped from V and 4 bases from J, the junction kept 2 bases outside the gene matches. Germline V gene sequence: CDR1 SGHTA, CDR2 FQGTGA. CDR3 bases: TGTGCCAGCAGCTTAAGGGCGGGAGGGTACAATGAGCAGTTCTTC. As protein: CASSLRAGGYNEQFF.

This clone was detected only once. This chain connects TRBV7-6 to TRBJ2-1; no clear D. Germline CDR1 reads SGHVS; CDR2 reads FNYEAQ. V was cut by 5 bases and J by 1 base, with 12 bases left in between. The CDR3 has 15 residues. Here the CDR3 reads CASSPEAVSYNEQFF. CDR3 bases: TGTGCCAGCAGCCCAGAGGCTGTTTCCTACAATGAGCAGTTCTTC.

This chain links TRBV5-6 with TRBJ2-2, with 7 bases lining up with TRBD2. Per the germline V gene, CDR1 is SGHDT and CDR2 is YYEEEE. With V trimmed by 0 bases and J by 4 bases, 6 bases remained unmatched. The CDR3 runs 16 residues. DNA for the CDR3: TGTGCCAGCAGCTTGGGCCAGGGCGGGAGCACCGGGGAGCTGTTTTTT. It is translated as CASSLGQGGSTGELFF.

The V and J genes are TRBV28 and TRBJ2-1; 10 bases fit TRBD2. After removal of 4 bases from V and 5 bases from J, the junction contained 8 bases not matched to a gene. The CDR3 is made up of 16 amino acids. Germline assignment: CDR1 MDHEN and CDR2 SYDVKM. In nucleotides, the CDR3 is TGTGCCAGCAGTTCCCCGGCTAGCGGGAGCCACAATGAGCAGTTCTTC. Protein sequence: CASSSPASGSHNEQFF.

The CDR3 DNA is TGCGCCAGCAGCCAGGATACTAACTCCTTGGCTTTCTTT. This encodes CASSQDTNSLAFF. The chain combines TRBV4-1 with TRBJ1-1; D gene ambiguous. This CDR3 has 13 amino acids. Germline V gene lookup returns CDR1 MGHRA and CDR2 YSYEKL. V dropped 3 bases and J dropped 11 bases, with 16 bases sitting between them.

This chain joins TRBV7-2 and TRBJ2-1, with 7 nucleotides matching TRBD1. CDR3 length equals 15 residues. The germline CDR1 and CDR2 sequences are SGHTA and FQGNSA. The V gene end was trimmed by 6 bases and the J gene end by 5 bases; junction bases not matched to a gene: 10. The CDR3 nucleotides are TGTGCCAGCAGTCATCGGGGACAGCCTAACAATGAGCAGTTCTTC. Translating it yields CASSHRGQPNNEQFF.

The CDR3: CAGQVVSGNTIYF. The CDR3 region has the DNA TGTGCCGGACAGGTTGTCTCTGGAAACACCATATATTTT. The chain links TRBV2 to TRBJ1-3; the match to TRBD1 covers 7 bases. Germline trimming cut 11 bases from V and 0 bases from J; bases unmatched to any gene: 4. Germline loops: CDR1 SNHLY, CDR2 FYNNEI. CDR3 size: 13 residues.

J is TRBJ1-2 and V is TRBV2; possible D gene TRBD1, 6 bases. V shed 6 bases and J shed 5 bases, with 10 bases lying between them. Germline V gene data show CDR1 as SNHLY and CDR2 as FYNNEI. The CDR3 contains 12 residues. CDR3 DNA: TGTGCCAGCAGGTTCGGACAGTATGGCTACACCTTC. It codes for CASRFGQYGYTF.

The chain is built from TRBV6-6 and TRBJ2-7, with unresolved D. The CDR3 has 13 residues. V was shortened by 0 bases and J by 6 bases, with 9 bases between the two germline ends. Germline V gives CDR1 MNHNY, CDR2 SVGAGI (reference sequence). The CDR3: CASSYSVSAEQYF. The CDR3 bases are TGTGCCAGCAGTTACTCGGTCTCCGCCGAGCAGTACTTC.